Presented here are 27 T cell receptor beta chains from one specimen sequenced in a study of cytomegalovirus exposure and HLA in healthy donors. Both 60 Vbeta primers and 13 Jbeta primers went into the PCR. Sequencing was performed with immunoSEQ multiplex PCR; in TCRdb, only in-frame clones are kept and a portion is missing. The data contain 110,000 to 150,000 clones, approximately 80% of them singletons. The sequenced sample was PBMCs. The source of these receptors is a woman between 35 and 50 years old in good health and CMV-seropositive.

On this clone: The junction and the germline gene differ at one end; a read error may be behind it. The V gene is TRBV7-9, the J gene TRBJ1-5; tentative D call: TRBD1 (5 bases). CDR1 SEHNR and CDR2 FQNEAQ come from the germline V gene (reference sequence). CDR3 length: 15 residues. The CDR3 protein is CASSSLDSVNRPQHF. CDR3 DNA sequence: TGTGCCAGCAGCTCGTTAGACAGCGTAAATCGGCCCCAGCATTTT.

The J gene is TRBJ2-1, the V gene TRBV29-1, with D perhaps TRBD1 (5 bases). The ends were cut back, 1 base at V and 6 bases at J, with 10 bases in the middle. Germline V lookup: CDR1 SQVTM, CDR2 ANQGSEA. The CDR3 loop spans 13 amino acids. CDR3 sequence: CSVEAGYSNEQFF. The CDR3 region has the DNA TGCAGCGTTGAAGCAGGGTACAGCAATGAGCAGTTCTTC.

This chain's CDR3 is CASSIGQVNQPQHF. CDR3 DNA sequence: TGTGCCAGTAGTATAGGACAAGTCAATCAGCCCCAGCATTTT. V gene TRBV19 combines with J gene TRBJ1-5, with D uncertain. Between the trimmed V and J ends, which lost 1 base and 3 bases, there was a span of 7 bases. CDR1 and CDR2 from the germline V gene are LNHDA and SQIVND (reference sequence). The CDR3 extends over 14 amino acids.

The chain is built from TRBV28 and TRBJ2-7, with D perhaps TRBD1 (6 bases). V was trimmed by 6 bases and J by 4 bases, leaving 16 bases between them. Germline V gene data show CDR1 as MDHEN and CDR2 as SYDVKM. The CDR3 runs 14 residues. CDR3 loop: CASSNRDNIYEQYF. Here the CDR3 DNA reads TGTGCCAGCAGCAACCGGGACAATATATACGAGCAGTACTTC.

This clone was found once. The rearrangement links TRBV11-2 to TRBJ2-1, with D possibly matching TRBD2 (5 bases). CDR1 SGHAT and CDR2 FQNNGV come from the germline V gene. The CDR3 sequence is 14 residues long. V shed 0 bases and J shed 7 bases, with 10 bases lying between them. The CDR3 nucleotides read TGTGCCAGCAGCTTAGATTATGCGGGTAATGAGCAGTTCTTC. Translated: CASSLDYAGNEQFF.

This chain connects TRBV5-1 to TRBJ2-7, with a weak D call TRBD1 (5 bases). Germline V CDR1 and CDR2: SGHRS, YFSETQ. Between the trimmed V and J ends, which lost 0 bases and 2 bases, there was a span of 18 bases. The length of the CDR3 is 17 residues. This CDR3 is CASSLATGPGPPYEQYF. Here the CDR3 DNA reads TGCGCCAGCAGCTTGGCCACGGGCCCAGGGCCCCCCTACGAGCAGTACTTC. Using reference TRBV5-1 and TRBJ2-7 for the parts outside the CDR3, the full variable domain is KAGVTQTPRYLIKTRGQQVTLSCSPISGHRSVSWYQQTPGQGLQFLFEYFSETQRNKGNFPGRFSGRQFSNSRSEMNVSTLELGDSALYLCASSLATGPGPPYEQYFGPGTRLTVT.

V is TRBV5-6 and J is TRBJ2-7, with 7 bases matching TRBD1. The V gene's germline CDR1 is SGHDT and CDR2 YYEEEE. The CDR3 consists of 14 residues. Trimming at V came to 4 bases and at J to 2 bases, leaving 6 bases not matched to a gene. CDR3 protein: CASSLRQGAYEQYF. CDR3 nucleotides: TGTGCCAGCAGCCTTCGACAGGGTGCCTACGAGCAGTACTTC. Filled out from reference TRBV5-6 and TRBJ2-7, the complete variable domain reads DAGVTQSPTHLIKTRGQQVTLRCSPKSGHDTVSWYQQALGQGPQFIFQYYEEEERQRGNFPDRFSGHQFPNYSSELNVNALLLGDSALYLCASSLRQGAYEQYFGPGTRLTVT.

Here the CDR3 DNA reads TGTGCCAGCAGCCAAGATTCCGGCGGTGACTACGAGCAGTACTTC. This translates into CASSQDSGGDYEQYF. The rearrangement links TRBV4-2 to TRBJ2-7; D not certain. The length of the CDR3 is 15 residues. Trimming took off 0 bases at V and 3 bases at J, with 12 bases between the two ends. Germline V gives CDR1 LGHNA, CDR2 YNFKEQ.

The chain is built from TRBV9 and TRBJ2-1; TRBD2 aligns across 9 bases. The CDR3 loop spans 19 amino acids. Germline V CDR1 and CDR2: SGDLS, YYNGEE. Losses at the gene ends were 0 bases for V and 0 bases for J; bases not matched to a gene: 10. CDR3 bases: TGTGCCAGCAGCGTAGGAGGGCTAGCGGGGTACAGCTCCTACAATGAGCAGTTCTTC. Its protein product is CASSVGGLAGYSSYNEQFF.

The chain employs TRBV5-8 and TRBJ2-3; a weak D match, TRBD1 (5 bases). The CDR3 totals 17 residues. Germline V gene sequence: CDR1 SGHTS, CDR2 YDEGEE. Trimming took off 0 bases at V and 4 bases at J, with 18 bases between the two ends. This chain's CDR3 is CASSLALGRLSSDTQYF. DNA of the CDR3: TGTGCCAGCAGCTTGGCTTTGGGGCGCCTATCCTCAGATACGCAGTATTTT. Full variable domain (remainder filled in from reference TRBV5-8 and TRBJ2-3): EAGVTQSPTHLIKTRGQQATLRCSPISGHTSVYWYQQALGLGLQFLLWYDEGEERNRGNFPPRFSGRQFPNYSSELNVNALELEDSALYLCASSLALGRLSSDTQYFGPGTRLTVL.

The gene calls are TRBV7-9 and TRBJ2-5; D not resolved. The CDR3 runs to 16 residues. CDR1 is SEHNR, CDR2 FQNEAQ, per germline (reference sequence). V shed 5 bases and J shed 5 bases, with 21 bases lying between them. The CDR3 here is CASSPPGRGEEETQYF. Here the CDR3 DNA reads TGTGCCAGCAGCCCCCCCGGAAGAGGCGAGGAGGAGACCCAGTACTTC.

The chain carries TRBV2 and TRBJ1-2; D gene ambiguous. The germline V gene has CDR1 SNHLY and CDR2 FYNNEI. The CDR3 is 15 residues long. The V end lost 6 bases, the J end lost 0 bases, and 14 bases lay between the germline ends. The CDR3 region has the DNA TGTGCCAGCAGAGAGAACCACGGGACTAACTATGGCTACACCTTC. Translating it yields CASRENHGTNYGYTF.

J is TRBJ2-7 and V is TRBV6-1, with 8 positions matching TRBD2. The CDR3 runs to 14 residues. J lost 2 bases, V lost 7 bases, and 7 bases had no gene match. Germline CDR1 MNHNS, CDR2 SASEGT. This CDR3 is CASNLPGLAYEQYF. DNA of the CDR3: TGTGCCAGCAACCTGCCGGGACTAGCCTACGAGCAGTACTTC.

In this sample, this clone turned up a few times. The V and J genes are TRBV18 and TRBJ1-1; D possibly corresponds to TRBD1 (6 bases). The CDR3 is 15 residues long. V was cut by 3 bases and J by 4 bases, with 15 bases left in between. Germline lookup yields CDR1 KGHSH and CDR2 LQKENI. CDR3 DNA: TGTGCCAGCTCACCGCCACTTCAGGGGATCACTGAAGCTTTCTTT. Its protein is CASSPPLQGITEAFF.

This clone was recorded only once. CDR3 bases: TGTGCCATCAGATCTGCCTTAGCGGGGACCTTCACAGATACGCAGTATTTT. Its translation is CAIRSALAGTFTDTQYF. This chain joins TRBV10-3 and TRBJ2-3; 8 nucleotides line up with TRBD2. CDR1 is ENHRY and CDR2 is SYGVKD in the germline V gene. The CDR3 is 17 amino acids. With 6 bases clipped from V and 2 bases from J, the junction kept 13 bases outside the gene matches.

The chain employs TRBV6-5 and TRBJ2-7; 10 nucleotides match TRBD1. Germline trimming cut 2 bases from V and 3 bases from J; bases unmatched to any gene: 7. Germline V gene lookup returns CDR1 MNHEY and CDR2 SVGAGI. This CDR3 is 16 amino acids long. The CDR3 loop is CASSYPSRTGGYEQYF. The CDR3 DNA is TGTGCCAGCAGTTACCCCTCCAGGACAGGGGGCTACGAGCAGTACTTC.

The CDR3 loop reads CSVSPGSGGYTF. The CDR3 region has the DNA TGCAGCGTTTCACCAGGGTCGGGCGGCTACACCTTC. The V gene is TRBV29-1, the J gene TRBJ1-2, with D maybe TRBD1 (5 bases). Trimming removed 5 bases at V and 8 bases at J, with 15 bases between. CDR3 length equals 12 residues. Germline V gene lookup returns CDR1 SQVTM and CDR2 ANQGSEA.

In DNA form, the CDR3 reads TGTGCCAGCAGTTCGCGACTAGCGGAGTATCTCTACGAGCAGTACTTC. The encoded protein is CASSSRLAEYLYEQYF. The V and J genes are TRBV28 and TRBJ2-7, with 9 positions matching TRBD2. The J segment lost 3 bases and the V segment lost 4 bases, leaving 10 bases of the junction unmatched. Looked up from germline, CDR1 is MDHEN and CDR2 is SYDVKM. The CDR3 consists of 16 residues.

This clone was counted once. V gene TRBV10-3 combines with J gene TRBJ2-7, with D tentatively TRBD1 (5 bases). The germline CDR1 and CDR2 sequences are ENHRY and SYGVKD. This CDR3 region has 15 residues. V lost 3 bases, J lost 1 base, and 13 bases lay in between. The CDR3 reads CAISDFAGQSYEQYF. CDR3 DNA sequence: TGTGCCATCAGTGACTTCGCAGGACAATCCTACGAGCAGTACTTC.

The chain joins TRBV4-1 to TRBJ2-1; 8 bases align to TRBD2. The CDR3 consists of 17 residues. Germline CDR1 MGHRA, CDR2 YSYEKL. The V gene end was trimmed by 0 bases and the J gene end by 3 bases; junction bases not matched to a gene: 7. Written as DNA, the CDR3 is TGCGCCAGCAGCCAAGATCAGGGACTAGATATCTACAATGAGCAGTTCTTC. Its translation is CASSQDQGLDIYNEQFF.

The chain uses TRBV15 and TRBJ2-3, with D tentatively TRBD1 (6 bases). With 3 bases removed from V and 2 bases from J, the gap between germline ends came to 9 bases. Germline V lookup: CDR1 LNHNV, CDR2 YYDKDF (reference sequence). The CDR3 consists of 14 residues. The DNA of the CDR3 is TGTGCCACCAGCAGCGGACAGACCACAGATACGCAGTATTTT. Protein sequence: CATSSGQTTDTQYF.

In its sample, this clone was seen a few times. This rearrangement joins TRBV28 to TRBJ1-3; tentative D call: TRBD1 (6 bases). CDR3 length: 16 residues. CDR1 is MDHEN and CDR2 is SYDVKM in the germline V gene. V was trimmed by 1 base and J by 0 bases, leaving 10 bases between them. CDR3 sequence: CASSLSDRLSGNTIYF. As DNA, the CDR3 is TGTGCCAGCAGTTTATCCGACAGGCTCTCTGGAAACACCATATATTTT.

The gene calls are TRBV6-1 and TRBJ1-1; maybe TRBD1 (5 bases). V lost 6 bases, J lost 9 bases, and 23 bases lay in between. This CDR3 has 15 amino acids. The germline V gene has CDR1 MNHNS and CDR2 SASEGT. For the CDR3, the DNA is TGTGCCAGCAGGGGGCGACAGAAGGTCATTCTGAAAGCTTTCTTT. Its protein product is CASRGRQKVILKAFF.

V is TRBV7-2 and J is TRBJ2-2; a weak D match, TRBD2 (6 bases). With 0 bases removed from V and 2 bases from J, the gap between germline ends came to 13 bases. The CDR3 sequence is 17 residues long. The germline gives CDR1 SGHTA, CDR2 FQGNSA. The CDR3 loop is CASSLARGGLNTGELFF. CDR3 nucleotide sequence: TGTGCCAGCAGCTTAGCGCGGGGCGGCTTAAACACCGGGGAGCTGTTTTTT.

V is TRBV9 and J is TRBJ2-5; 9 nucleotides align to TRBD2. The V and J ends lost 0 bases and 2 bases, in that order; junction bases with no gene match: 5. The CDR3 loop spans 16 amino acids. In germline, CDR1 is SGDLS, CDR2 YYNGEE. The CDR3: CASSVEGSGGQETQYF. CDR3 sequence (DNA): TGTGCCAGCAGCGTAGAGGGTAGCGGGGGACAAGAGACCCAGTACTTC.

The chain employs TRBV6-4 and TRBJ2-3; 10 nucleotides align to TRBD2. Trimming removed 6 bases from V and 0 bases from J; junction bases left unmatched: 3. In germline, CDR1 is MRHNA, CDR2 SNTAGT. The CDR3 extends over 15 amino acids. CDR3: CASRRTSGSTDTQYF. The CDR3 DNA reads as TGTGCCAGCAGGAGGACTAGCGGTAGCACAGATACGCAGTATTTT.

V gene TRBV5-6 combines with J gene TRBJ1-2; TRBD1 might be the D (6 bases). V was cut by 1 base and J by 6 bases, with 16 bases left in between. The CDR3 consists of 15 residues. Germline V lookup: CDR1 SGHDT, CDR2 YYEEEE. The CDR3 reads CASSLKIRGSHGYTF. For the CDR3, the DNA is TGTGCCAGCAGCTTGAAGATTAGGGGGTCGCATGGCTACACCTTC.